This is a list of T cell receptor beta chains from one sample in a study of response to subunit inactivated influenza vaccine. TCRdb reprocessed the RT-PCR reads with MiXCR, giving one entry per CDR3 protein. This sample carries around 200,000 distinct CDR3 sequences, around 9% of them seen once, and the ten largest clones take about a tenth. The sequencing used non-naive T cells sorted from PBMCs, collected on the day of vaccination. Receptor source: a man aged 45-60 years who received an inactivated influenza vaccine. The CDR3 runs from the conserved cysteine through the conserved F or W. The order of the fields is V gene, D gene, clone size, J gene, CDR3 protein, CDR3 DNA. A D gene is named only where the DNA matches it firmly. A row's size may be missing; if present it is once, few, many or a size class.

TRBV5-1	TRBD2	many	TRBJ2-7	CASSLGLAPDYEQYF	TGCGCCAGCAGCTTGGGACTAGCGCCGGACTACGAGCAGTACTTC
TRBV24-1	TRBD1	few	TRBJ2-2	CATSGAGQGPKTGELFF	TGTGCCACCAGTGGGGCGGGACAGGGTCCGAAAACCGGGGAGCTGTTTTTT
TRBV9	NA	many	TRBJ1-2	CASSVNEGNGYTF	TGTGCCAGCAGCGTCAACGAGGGGAATGGCTACACCTTC
TRBV12-3/TRBV12-4	TRBD1	many	TRBJ2-2	CASSPGQGIFSDTGELFF	TGTGCCAGCAGTCCGGGACAGGGAATATTTTCGGACACCGGGGAGCTGTTTTTT
TRBV20-1	NA	many	TRBJ2-1	CSAKYTDNEQFF	TGCAGTGCTAAGTATACCGACAATGAGCAGTTCTTC
TRBV5-5	NA	NA	TRBJ2-2	CASRTRGVTNTGELFF	TGTGCCAGCAGAACCAGGGGGGTAACGAACACCGGGGAGCTGTTTTTT
TRBV28	NA	NA	TRBJ1-6	CASSLSSPLHF	TGTGCCAGCAGTTTAAGTTCACCCCTCCACTTT
TRBV25-1	NA	few	TRBJ2-1	CASIGGNEQFF	TGTGCCAGCATTGGAGGTAATGAGCAGTTCTTC
TRBV28	NA	NA	TRBJ1-5	CASSLYSGFQPQHF	TGTGCCAGCAGTCTATACAGTGGTTTTCAGCCCCAGCATTTT
TRBV5-1	NA	few	TRBJ2-3	CASSFSGLGNTDTQYF	TGCGCCAGCAGCTTTTCAGGGTTAGGGAACACAGATACGCAGTATTTT
TRBV28	TRBD1	few	TRBJ2-5	CASSLTSRGRQETQYF	TGTGCCAGCAGTCTCACCTCCAGGGGGCGGCAAGAGACCCAGTACTTC
TRBV28	NA	NA	TRBJ2-2	CASSLGLGPSRDEELFF	TGTGCCAGCAGTTTAGGGTTGGGGCCTAGTCGGGACGAGGAGCTGTTTTTT
TRBV6-5	NA	few	TRBJ1-6	CASSLGRSGITILTLHF	TGTGCCAGCAGTTTAGGGAGGTCAGGGATTACAATTTTAACCCTCCACTTT
TRBV20-1	NA	few	TRBJ1-5	CSAPPPGGTNQPQHF	TGCAGTGCTCCCCCCCCGGGAGGGACAAATCAGCCCCAGCATTTT
TRBV20-1	TRBD1	NA	TRBJ2-7	CSGRVWGAGQGAYEQYF	TGCAGTGGAAGAGTATGGGGAGCGGGACAGGGAGCCTACGAGCAGTACTTC
TRBV6-5	TRBD2	NA	TRBJ2-5	CASSYGRGVETQYF	TGTGCCAGCAGTTACGGACGGGGGGTGGAGACCCAGTACTTC
TRBV19	NA	NA	TRBJ1-1	CASSIDPRALSEEAFF	TGTGCCAGTAGTATAGATCCCCGGGCCCTCTCAGAGGAAGCTTTCTTT
TRBV5-5	NA	few	TRBJ1-6	CASTQGPIGNSPLHF	TGTGCCAGCACCCAGGGACCGATTGGCAATTCACCCCTCCACTTT
TRBV11-1	NA	many	TRBJ2-3	CASSLETDTQYF	TGTGCCAGCAGCTTAGAAACAGATACGCAGTATTTT
TRBV18	NA	few	TRBJ1-3	CASSPKDGGLVGNTIYF	TGTGCCAGCTCACCCAAGGACGGAGGGCTGGTTGGAAACACCATATATTTT
TRBV20-1	NA	many	TRBJ2-1	CSTEEEGGSYNEQFF	TGCAGTACAGAGGAGGAGGGGGGCTCCTACAATGAGCAGTTCTTC
TRBV4-2	NA	few	TRBJ1-6	CASSQDYGMNSPLHF	TGTGCCAGCAGCCAAGATTACGGGATGAATTCACCCCTCCACTTT
TRBV10-3	TRBD2	many	TRBJ2-7	CAIGTGLAGVDEQYF	TGTGCCATCGGGACGGGACTAGCGGGAGTAGACGAGCAGTACTTC
TRBV6-2/TRBV6-3	NA	NA	TRBJ2-7	CASSRALNYEQYF	TGTGCCAGCAGTCGGGCCCTAAACTACGAGCAGTACTTC
TRBV4-2	NA	many	TRBJ2-4	CASSQEKGTGNYKNIQYF	TGTGCCAGCAGCCAAGAGAAGGGAACAGGGAATTACAAAAACATTCAGTACTTC
TRBV11-2	NA	NA	TRBJ2-5	CASSSGRETQYF	TGTGCCAGCAGCTCGGGCAGGGAGACCCAGTACTTC
TRBV27	NA	many	TRBJ1-1	CASSLSGFTEAFF	TGTGCCAGCAGTTTATCGGGTTTCACTGAAGCTTTCTTT
TRBV7-2	TRBD2	few	TRBJ2-2	CASSLARTRGGGELFF	TGTGCCAGCAGCTTAGCACGGACTAGGGGTGGCGGGGAGCTGTTTTTT
TRBV15	NA	few	TRBJ1-6	CATSRGSGLLHF	TGTGCCACCAGCAGAGGGTCGGGTCTCCTCCACTTT
TRBV27	NA	many	TRBJ2-1	CATSPGFAPGRQFF	TGTGCCACTTCACCAGGTTTCGCCCCAGGGAGGCAGTTCTTC
TRBV5-1	NA	many	TRBJ1-6	CASSLGEGLSPLHF	TGCGCCAGCAGCTTGGGCGAGGGTTTATCACCCCTCCACTTT
TRBV5-1	NA	few	TRBJ2-1	CASSLGSGRMIGGEQFF	TGCGCCAGCAGCTTGGGGTCGGGAAGAATGATAGGCGGTGAGCAGTTCTTC
TRBV5-6	NA	NA	TRBJ1-1	CASSLTGIRTEAFF	TGTGCCAGCAGCTTGACAGGGATTAGGACTGAAGCTTTCTTT
TRBV28	NA	few	TRBJ2-1	CASRETGFRNNEQFF	TGTGCCAGCAGAGAGACGGGATTTAGGAACAATGAGCAGTTCTTC
TRBV12-3/TRBV12-4	NA	many	TRBJ2-7	CASSRQDKQYF	TGTGCCAGCAGTCGACAGGACAAGCAGTACTTC
TRBV6-1	TRBD1	NA	TRBJ2-7	CAGGTGGTYEQYF	TGTGCCGGAGGGACAGGGGGTACCTACGAGCAGTACTTC
TRBV19	NA	NA	TRBJ2-2	CASNGRTNGELFF	TGTGCCAGTAACGGACGGACCAACGGGGAGCTGTTTTTT
TRBV5-6	NA	many	TRBJ1-3	CASSLKAGNTIYF	TGTGCCAGCAGCTTGAAGGCAGGAAACACCATATATTTT
TRBV7-8	TRBD2	NA	TRBJ2-1	CASSSRTSGGTSSYNEQFF	TGTGCCAGCAGCTCCAGGACTAGCGGGGGGACAAGCTCCTACAATGAGCAGTTCTTC
TRBV10-3	TRBD2	many	TRBJ2-1	CAISVASGSYNEQFF	TGTGCCATCAGTGTAGCTAGCGGGTCTTACAATGAGCAGTTCTTC
TRBV11-2	NA	many	TRBJ2-2	CASSLQGATGELFF	TGTGCCAGCAGCTTACAGGGCGCCACCGGGGAGCTGTTTTTT
TRBV24-1	TRBD2	many	TRBJ2-1	CATSDRASGRAYNEQFF	TGTGCCACCAGTGATAGGGCTAGCGGGAGGGCCTACAATGAGCAGTTCTTC
TRBV12-3/TRBV12-4	NA	many	TRBJ1-6	CASSFADSGNSPLHF	TGTGCCAGCAGTTTCGCCGACTCTGGCAATTCACCCCTCCACTTT
TRBV7-2	NA	NA	TRBJ1-1	CASRKDSRFLTEAFF	TGTGCCAGTCGCAAGGACAGCCGATTTCTCACTGAAGCTTTCTTT
TRBV4-2	TRBD2	few	TRBJ2-7	CASSQGREGYEQYF	TGTGCCAGCAGCCAAGGCAGGGAGGGTTACGAGCAGTACTTC
TRBV4-2	NA	many	TRBJ2-7	CASSQDLGDSYEQYF	TGTGCCAGCAGCCAAGATCTAGGGGACTCCTACGAGCAGTACTTC
TRBV4-1	NA	NA	TRBJ2-6	CASSQGPGANVLTF	TGCGCCAGCAGCCAAGGTCCCGGGGCCAACGTCCTGACTTTC
TRBV5-6	TRBD1	few	TRBJ1-5	CASSSGQVKHF	TGTGCCAGCAGCTCGGGACAGGTAAAGCATTTT
TRBV12-3/TRBV12-4	TRBD2	few	TRBJ2-5	CASSFRTSGGTETQYF	TGTGCCAGCAGTTTCCGGACTAGCGGGGGTACCGAGACCCAGTACTTC